What follows are 5 T cell receptor beta chains derived from one specimen sequenced in a study of T cells in Graves' hyperthyroidism and ophthalmopathy. RNA transcripts served as the template for amplifying TCR beta CDR3 regions. A set of HTBI primers served as the primers for a first-round RT-PCR of the TCR CDR3. TCRdb called the multiplex PCR reads again in MiXCR, with one record for every CDR3 protein. The table lists roughly 840,000 distinct CDR3 sequences, 35% to 40% of them singletons. The sample comprised blood. Receptor source: a man aged 18 to 29 with Graves' hyperthyroidism.

This clonotype was observed at least ten times. The CDR3 DNA follows: TGTGCCAGCAGTTACGAACAGGGCTATGGTTCACCCCTCCACTTT. This encodes CASSYEQGYGSPLHF. This sequence joins TRBV6-5 and TRBJ1-6, with D possibly matching TRBD1 (6 bases). The CDR3 totals 15 residues. Deletions cut 2 bases from V and 9 bases from J, with 14 bases between. Per the germline V gene, CDR1 is MNHEY and CDR2 is SVGAGI.

This clonotype was detected a few times. The chain links TRBV24-1 to TRBJ2-7; TRBD1 matches at 7 bases. Per the germline V gene, CDR1 is KGHDR and CDR2 is SFDVKD. With V trimmed by 4 bases and J by 0 bases, 8 bases remained unmatched. This CDR3 contains 16 residues. Here the CDR3 reads CATSEPGAGGSYEQYF. In nucleotides, the CDR3 is TGTGCCACCAGTGAGCCCGGGGCAGGGGGCTCCTACGAGCAGTACTTC.

The V call is TRBV7-9, the J call TRBJ1-1; D call uncertain. The CDR3 runs to 15 residues. With 3 bases removed from V and 1 base from J, the gap between germline ends came to 12 bases. The germline V gene encodes CDR1 SEHNR and CDR2 FQNEAQ (reference sequence). CDR3 bases: TGTGCCAGCAGCTTGGGAAGGGAGAGGAACACTGAAGCTTTCTTT. It yields the protein CASSLGRERNTEAFF.

This sequence joins TRBV15 and TRBJ2-6; 12 bases are shared with TRBD2. Germline trimming cut 0 bases from V and 5 bases from J; bases unmatched to any gene: 8. The germline CDR1 and CDR2 sequences are LNHNV and YYDKDF (reference sequence). The CDR3 covers 19 residues. For the CDR3, the DNA is TGTGCCACCAGCAGAGATCCATTCTGGACTAGCGGGAGGGCCAACGTCCTGACTTTC. Amino acid sequence: CATSRDPFWTSGRANVLTF.

This clonotype has more than one count but fewer than ten. The rearrangement joins TRBV20-1 to TRBJ1-1, with a possible D match to TRBD1 (6 bases). This CDR3 contains 14 residues. V was shortened by 1 base and J by 5 bases, with 14 bases between the two germline ends. CDR1 DFQATT and CDR2 SNEGSKA come from the germline V gene (reference sequence). This CDR3 is CSARVGGARTEAFF. The CDR3 region has the DNA TGCAGTGCTAGAGTCGGGGGCGCGAGAACTGAAGCTTTCTTT.